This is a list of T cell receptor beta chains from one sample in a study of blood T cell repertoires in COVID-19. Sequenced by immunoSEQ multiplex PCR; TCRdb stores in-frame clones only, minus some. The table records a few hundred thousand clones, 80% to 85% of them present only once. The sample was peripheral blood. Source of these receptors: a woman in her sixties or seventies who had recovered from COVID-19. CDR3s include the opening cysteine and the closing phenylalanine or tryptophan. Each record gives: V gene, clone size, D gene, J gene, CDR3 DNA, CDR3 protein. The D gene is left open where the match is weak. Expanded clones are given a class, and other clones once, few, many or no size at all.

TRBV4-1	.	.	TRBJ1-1	TGCGCCAGCAGCCAAGTTTTACGGTTGAGGGCTGAAGCTTTCTTT	CASSQVLRLRAEAFF
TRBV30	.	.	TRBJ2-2	TGTGCCTGGAGTGCCCGAACAACCGGGGAGCTGTTTTTT	CAWSARTTGELFF
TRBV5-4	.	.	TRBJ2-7	TGTGCCAGCAGCTTAGCCCACGAGCAGTACTTC	CASSLAHEQYF
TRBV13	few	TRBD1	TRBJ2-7	TGTGCCAGCAGCTTAAACCCGGGACAGGGAAACTACGAGCAGTACTTC	CASSLNPGQGNYEQYF
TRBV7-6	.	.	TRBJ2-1	TGTGCCAGCAGCCTGCCCGGTGAGCAGTTCTTC	CASSLPGEQFF
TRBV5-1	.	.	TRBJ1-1	TGCGCCAGCAGCTTGGTGGCCGGGGGCACTGAAGCTTTCTTT	CASSLVAGGTEAFF
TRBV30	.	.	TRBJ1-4	TGTGCCTGGAGCCAGACACGGTTTGGTGAAAAACTGTTTTTT	CAWSQTRFGEKLFF
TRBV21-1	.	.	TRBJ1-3	TGTGCCAGCAGCAAAGTGACAGGGAGCTCTGGAAACACCATATATTTT	CASSKVTGSSGNTIYF
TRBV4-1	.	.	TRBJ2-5	TGCGCCAGCAGCCGCTTGGGACTGGCGGAAGAGACCCAGTACTTC	CASSRLGLAEETQYF
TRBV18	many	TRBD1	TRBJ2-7	TGTGCCAGCTCACCAGAGGGACAGGGGTCGTCGGCGTACTTC	CASSPEGQGSSAYF